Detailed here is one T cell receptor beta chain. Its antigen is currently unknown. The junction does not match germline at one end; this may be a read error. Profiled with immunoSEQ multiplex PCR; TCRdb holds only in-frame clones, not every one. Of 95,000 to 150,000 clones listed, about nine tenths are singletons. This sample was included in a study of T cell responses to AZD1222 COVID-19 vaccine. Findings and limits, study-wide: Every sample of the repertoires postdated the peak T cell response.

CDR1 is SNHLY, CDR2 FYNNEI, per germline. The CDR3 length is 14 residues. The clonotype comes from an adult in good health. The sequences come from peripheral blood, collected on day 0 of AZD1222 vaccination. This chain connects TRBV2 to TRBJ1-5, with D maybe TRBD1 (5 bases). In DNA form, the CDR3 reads TGTGCCACCAGTCCAGAACGGGGGAATCAGCCCCAGCATTTT. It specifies CATSPERGNQPQHF.